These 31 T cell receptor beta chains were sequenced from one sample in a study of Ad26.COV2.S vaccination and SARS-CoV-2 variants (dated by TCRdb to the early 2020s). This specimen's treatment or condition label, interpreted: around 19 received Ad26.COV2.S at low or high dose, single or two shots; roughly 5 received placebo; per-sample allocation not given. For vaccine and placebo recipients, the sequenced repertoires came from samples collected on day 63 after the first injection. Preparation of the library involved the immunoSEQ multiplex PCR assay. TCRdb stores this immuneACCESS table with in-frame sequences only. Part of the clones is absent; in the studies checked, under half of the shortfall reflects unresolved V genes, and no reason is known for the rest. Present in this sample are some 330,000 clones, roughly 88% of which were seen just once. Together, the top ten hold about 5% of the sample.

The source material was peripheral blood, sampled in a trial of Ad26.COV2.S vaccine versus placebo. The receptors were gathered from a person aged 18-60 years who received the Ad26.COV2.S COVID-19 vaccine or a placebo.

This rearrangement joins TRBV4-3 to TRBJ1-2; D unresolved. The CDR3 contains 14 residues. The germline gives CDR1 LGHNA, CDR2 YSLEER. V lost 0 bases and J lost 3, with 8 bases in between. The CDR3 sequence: CASSQDLGDYGYTF. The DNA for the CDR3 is TGCGCCAGCAGCCAAGATCTTGGGGACTATGGCTACACCTTC.

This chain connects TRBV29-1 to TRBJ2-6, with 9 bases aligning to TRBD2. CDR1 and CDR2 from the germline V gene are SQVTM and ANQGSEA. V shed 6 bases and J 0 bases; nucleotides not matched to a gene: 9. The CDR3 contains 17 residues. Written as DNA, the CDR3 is TGCAGCGTAAAAATAGCGGGAGCTTTCTCTGGGGCCAACGTCCTGACTTTC. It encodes CSVKIAGAFSGANVLTF.

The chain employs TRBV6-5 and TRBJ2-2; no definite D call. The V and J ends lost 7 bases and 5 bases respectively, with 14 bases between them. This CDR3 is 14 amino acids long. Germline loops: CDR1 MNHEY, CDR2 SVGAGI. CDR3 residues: CASNQNFGTGELFF. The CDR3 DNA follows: TGTGCCAGCAACCAAAATTTCGGGACCGGGGAGCTGTTTTTT.

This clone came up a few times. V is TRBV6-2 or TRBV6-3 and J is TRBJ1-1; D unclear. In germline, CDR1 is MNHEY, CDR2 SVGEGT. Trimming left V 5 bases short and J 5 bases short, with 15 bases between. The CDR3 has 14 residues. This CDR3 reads CASSQVYDGTEAFF. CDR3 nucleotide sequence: TGTGCCAGCAGTCAAGTGTACGATGGGACTGAAGCTTTCTTT.

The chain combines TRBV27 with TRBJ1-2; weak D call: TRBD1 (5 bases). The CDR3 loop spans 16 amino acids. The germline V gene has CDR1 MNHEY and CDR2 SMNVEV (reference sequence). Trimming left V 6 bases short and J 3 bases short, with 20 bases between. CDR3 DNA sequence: TGTGCCAGCAGCACCATCTTAGCCAGGGCCTACTATGGCTACACCTTC. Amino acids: CASSTILARAYYGYTF.

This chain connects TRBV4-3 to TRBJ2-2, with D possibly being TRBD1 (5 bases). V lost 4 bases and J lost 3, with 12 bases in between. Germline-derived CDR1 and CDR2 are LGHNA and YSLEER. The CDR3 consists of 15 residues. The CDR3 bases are TGCGCCAGCAGCCCCCAGACAGCGTACACCGGGGAGCTGTTTTTT. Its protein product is CASSPQTAYTGELFF.

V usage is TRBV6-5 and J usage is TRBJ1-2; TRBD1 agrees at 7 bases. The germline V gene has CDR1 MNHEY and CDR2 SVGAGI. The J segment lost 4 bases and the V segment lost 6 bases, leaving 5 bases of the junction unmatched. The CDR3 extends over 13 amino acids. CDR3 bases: TGTGCCAGCAGCCCGGGACAGCTCTATGGCTACACCTTC. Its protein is CASSPGQLYGYTF.

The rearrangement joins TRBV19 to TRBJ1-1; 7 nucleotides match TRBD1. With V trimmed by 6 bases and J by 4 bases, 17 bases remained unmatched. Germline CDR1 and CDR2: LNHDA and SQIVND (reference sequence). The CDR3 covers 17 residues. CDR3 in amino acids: CASSLKAPATGATEAFF. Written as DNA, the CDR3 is TGTGCCAGTAGCCTTAAAGCCCCCGCAACAGGGGCCACTGAAGCTTTCTTT.

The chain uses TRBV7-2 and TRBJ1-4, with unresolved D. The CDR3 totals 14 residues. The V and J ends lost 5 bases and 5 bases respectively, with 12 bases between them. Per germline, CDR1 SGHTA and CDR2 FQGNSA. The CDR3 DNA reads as TGTGCCAGCAGCCTCAGAAGCGGGAATGAAAAACTGTTTTTT. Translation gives CASSLRSGNEKLFF. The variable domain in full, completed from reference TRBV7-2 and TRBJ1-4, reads GAGVSQSPSNKVTEKGKDVELRCDPISGHTALYWYRQSLGQGLEFLIYFQGNSAPDKSGLPSDRFSAERTGGSVSTLTIQRTQQEDSAVYLCASSLRSGNEKLFFGSGTQLSVL.

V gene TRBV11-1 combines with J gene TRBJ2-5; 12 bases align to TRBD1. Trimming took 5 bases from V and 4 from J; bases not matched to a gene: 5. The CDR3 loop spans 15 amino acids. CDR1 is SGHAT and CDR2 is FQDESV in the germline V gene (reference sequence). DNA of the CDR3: TGTGCCAGCAGCCAATGGGACAGGGGGCCAGAGACCCAGTACTTC. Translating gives CASSQWDRGPETQYF.

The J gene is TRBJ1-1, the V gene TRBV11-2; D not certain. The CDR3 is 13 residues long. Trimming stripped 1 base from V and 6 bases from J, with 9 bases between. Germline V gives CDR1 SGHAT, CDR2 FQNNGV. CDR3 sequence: CASSLGWNAEAFF. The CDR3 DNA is TGTGCCAGCAGCTTAGGTTGGAATGCTGAAGCTTTCTTT.

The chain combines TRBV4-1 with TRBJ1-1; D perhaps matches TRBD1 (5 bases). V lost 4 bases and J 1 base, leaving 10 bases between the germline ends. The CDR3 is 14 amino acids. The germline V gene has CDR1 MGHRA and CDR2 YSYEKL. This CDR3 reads CASSPDGGNTEAFF. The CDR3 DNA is TGCGCCAGCAGCCCCGACGGGGGGAACACTGAAGCTTTCTTT.

This chain's CDR3 is CASSLGTYPYVWGYGYTF. Here the CDR3 DNA reads TGTGCCAGCAGTCTCGGGACATACCCATACGTATGGGGCTATGGCTACACCTTC. This chain uses TRBV5-6 with TRBJ1-2; D may be TRBD1 (6 bases). This CDR3 has 18 amino acids. The germline V gene has CDR1 SGHDT and CDR2 YYEEEE. Deletions cut 5 bases from V and 4 bases from J, with 27 bases between.

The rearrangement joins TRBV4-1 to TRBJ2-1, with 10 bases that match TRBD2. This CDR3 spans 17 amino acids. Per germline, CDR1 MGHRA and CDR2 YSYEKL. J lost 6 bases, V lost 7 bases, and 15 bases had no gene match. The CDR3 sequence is CASKLTTLAGEINEQFF. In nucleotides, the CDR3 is TGCGCCAGCAAACTCACTACCCTAGCGGGAGAAATCAATGAGCAGTTCTTC.

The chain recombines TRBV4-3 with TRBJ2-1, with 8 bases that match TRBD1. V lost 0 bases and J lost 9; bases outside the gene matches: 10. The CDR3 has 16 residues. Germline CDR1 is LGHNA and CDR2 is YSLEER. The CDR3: CASSQEGGQVYSEQFF. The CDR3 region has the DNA TGCGCCAGCAGCCAAGAAGGGGGACAGGTCTATAGTGAGCAGTTCTTC.

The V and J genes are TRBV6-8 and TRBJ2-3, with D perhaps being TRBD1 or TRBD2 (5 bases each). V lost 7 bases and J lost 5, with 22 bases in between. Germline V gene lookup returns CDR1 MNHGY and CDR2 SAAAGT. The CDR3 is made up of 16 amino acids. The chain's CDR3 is CASILRDRCLRDTQYF. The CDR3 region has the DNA TGTGCCAGCATTCTCCGGGACCGATGCCTAAGAGATACGCAGTATTTT.

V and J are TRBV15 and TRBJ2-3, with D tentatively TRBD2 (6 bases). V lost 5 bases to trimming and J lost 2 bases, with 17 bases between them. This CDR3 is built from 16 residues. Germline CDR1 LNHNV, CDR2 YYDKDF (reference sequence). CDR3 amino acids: CATSPVGTPNTDTQYF. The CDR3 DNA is TGTGCCACCAGCCCTGTAGGGACTCCGAACACAGATACGCAGTATTTT.

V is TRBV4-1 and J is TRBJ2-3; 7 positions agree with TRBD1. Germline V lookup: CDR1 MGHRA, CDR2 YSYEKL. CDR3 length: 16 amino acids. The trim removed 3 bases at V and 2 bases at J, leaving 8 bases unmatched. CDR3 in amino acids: CASSQGRGKITDTQYF. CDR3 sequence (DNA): TGCGCCAGCAGCCAGGGCAGGGGGAAAATCACAGATACGCAGTATTTT.

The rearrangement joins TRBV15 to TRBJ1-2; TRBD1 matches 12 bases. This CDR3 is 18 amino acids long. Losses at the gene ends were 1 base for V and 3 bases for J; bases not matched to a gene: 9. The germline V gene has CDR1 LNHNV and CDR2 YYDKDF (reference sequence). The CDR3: CATSRAGVGDRGHYGYTF. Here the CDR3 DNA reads TGTGCCACCAGCAGAGCTGGGGTGGGGGACAGGGGGCACTATGGCTACACCTTC. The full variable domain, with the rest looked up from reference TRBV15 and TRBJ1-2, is DAMVIQNPRYQVTQFGKPVTLSCSQTLNHNVMYWYQQKSSQAPKLLFHYYDKDFNNEADTPDNFQSRRPNTSFCFLDIRSPGLGDTAMYLCATSRAGVGDRGHYGYTFGSGTRLTVV.

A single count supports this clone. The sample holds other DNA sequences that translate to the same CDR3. CDR3 loop: CASSPIATNEKLFF. The CDR3 bases are TGTGCCAGCAGCCCCATCGCAACTAATGAAAAACTGTTTTTT. The chain joins TRBV11-3 to TRBJ1-4, with D hard to call. This CDR3 region has 14 residues. Germline loops: CDR1 SGHNT, CDR2 YENEEA. The V and J ends lost 5 bases and 0 bases respectively, with 7 bases between them. Complete variable domain (other parts from reference TRBV11-3 and TRBJ1-4): EAGVVQSPRYKIIEKKQPVAFWCNPISGHNTLYWYLQNLGQGPELLIRYENEEAVDDSQLPKDRFSAERLKGVDSTLKIQPAELGDSAVYLCASSPIATNEKLFFGSGTQLSVL.

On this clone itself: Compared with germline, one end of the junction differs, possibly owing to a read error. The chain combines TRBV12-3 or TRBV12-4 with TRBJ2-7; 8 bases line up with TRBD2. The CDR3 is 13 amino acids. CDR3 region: CASSGLASNEQYF. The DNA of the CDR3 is TGTGCCAGCAGCGGACTAGCCTCCAACGAGCAGTACTTC.

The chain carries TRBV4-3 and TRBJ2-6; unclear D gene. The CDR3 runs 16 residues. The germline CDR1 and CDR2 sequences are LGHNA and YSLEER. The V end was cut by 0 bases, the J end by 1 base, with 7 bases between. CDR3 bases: TGCGCCAGCAGCCAAGAAGCCGGTTCTGGGGCCAACGTCCTGACTTTC. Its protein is CASSQEAGSGANVLTF.

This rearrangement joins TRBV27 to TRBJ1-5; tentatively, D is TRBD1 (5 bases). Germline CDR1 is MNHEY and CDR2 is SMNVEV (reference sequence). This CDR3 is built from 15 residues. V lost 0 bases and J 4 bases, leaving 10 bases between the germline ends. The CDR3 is CASSLSLAGNQPQHF. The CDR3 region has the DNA TGTGCCAGCAGTTTATCGTTGGCAGGGAATCAGCCCCAGCATTTT.

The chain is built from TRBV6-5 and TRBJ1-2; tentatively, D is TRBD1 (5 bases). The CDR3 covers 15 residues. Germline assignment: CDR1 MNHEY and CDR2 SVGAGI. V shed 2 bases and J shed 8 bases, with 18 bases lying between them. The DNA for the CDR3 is TGTGCCAGCAGTTACAGTGGGCGACAGTCAACGGGCTACACCTTC. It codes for CASSYSGRQSTGYTF.

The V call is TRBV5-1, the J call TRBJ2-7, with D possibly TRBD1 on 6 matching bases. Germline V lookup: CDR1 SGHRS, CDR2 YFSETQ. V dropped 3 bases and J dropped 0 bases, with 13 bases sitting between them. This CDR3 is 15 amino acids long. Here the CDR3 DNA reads TGCGCCAGCAGCTCGAACAGGGATAGCTCCTACGAGCAGTACTTC. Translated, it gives CASSSNRDSSYEQYF.

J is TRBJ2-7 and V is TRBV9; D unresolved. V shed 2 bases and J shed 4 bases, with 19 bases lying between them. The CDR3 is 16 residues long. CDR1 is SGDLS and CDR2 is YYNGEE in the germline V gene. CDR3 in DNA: TGTGCCAGCAGCGTCACCCCTAGGATAGAGACGTACGAGCAGTACTTC. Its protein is CASSVTPRIETYEQYF. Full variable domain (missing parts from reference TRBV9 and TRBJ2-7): DSGVTQTPKHLITATGQRVTLRCSPRSGDLSVYWYQQSLDQGLQFLIQYYNGEERAKGNILERFSAQQFPDLHSELNLSSLELGDSALYFCASSVTPRIETYEQYFGPGTRLTVT.

CDR3 DNA: TGTGCCAGCAGCTACCTTGGGGCGGGAAGCACAGATACGCAGTATTTT. Protein sequence: CASSYLGAGSTDTQYF. The V and J genes are TRBV11-3 and TRBJ2-3; D is possibly TRBD2 (6 bases). The CDR3 consists of 16 residues. Trimming stripped 4 bases from V and 0 bases from J, with 14 bases between. Germline CDR1 and CDR2: SGHNT and YENEEA.

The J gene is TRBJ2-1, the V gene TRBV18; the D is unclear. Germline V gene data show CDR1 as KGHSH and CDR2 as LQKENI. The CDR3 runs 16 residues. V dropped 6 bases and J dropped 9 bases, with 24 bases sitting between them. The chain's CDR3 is CASSPPESSPTGEQFF. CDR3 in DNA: TGTGCCAGCTCCCCCCCCGAGTCCTCACCCACGGGTGAGCAGTTCTTC.

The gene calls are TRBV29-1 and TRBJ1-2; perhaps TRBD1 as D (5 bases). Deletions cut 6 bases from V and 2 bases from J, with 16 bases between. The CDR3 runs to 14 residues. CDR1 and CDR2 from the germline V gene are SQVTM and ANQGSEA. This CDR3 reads CSVRIRAQNYGYTF. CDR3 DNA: TGCAGCGTCCGCATCAGGGCCCAGAACTATGGCTACACCTTC.

As DNA, the CDR3 is TGTGCCAGCAGCTCGCAGGGGAGGACTGAAGCTTTCTTT. Translated, it gives CASSSQGRTEAFF. The rearrangement joins TRBV11-2 to TRBJ1-1, with D possibly TRBD1 on 6 matching bases. Trimming left V 4 bases short and J 5 bases short, with 11 bases between. This CDR3 spans 13 amino acids. Germline CDR1 is SGHAT and CDR2 is FQNNGV.

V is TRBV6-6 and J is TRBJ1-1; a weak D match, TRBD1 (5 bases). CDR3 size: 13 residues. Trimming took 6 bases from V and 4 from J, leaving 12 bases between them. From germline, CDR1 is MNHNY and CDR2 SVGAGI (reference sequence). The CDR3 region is CASRSIGGTEAFF. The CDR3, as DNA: TGTGCCAGCAGGTCCATCGGGGGCACTGAAGCTTTCTTT.